The following is a TCR beta chain sequence with its context. Antigen: not known. Germline V gene lookup returns CDR1 LGHNA and CDR2 YSLEER. The V gene lost 4 bases and the J gene lost 5 bases, with 11 bases spanning the gap. This CDR3 has 13 amino acids. Method: immunoSEQ multiplex PCR; TCRdb's copy keeps in-frame clones and lacks some. The sample has about 21,000 clones, about 86% seen once. Autoimmune disease history or systemic immunosuppression was exclusionary. Drawing of blood for sampling happened at baseline, at cycle 4 day 1, and at cycle 7 day 1. This entry comes from a study of OX40 agonist ivuxolimab in advanced cancers. Study-wide results and limits: Within 6 weeks, CD4+ and CD8+ blood T cells expanded clonally at 0.1 to 3.0 mg/kg. The authors also found low normalized T-cell clonal expansion in some nonresponders.

The input for sequencing was CD4+ or CD8+ T cells sorted from blood, taken in a trial of the OX40 agonist ivuxolimab. The chain employs TRBV4-3 and TRBJ1-1; TRBD1 is a possible D gene (5 bases). The sequence came from an adult with an advanced solid tumor such as melanoma, head and neck, liver or kidney cancer. CDR3 bases: TGCGCCAGCAGCCTGACCGGGGGGACTGAAGCTTTCTTT. Its protein product is CASSLTGGTEAFF.